This T cell receptor beta chain derives from a study of blood T cell repertoires in COVID-19. Overall study context: Nucleic acid was either cDNA or gDNA, and it came from T cells, B-cell-depleted T cells, or PBMCs.

Authors' methods: How many nucleated cells were present was estimated from reference gene primer amplification. Using immunoSEQ multiplex PCR, the repertoire was profiled, and TCRdb retains in-frame clones only, with some absent. The D gene and trimming were derived from the DNA, and the V and J assignments and clone size from that table. This table holds 300,000 to 500,000 clones, approximately 88% found once. Germline V gene data show CDR1 as GTSNPN and CDR2 as SVGIG (reference sequence). The CDR3 sequence is 13 residues long. V was shortened by 5 bases and J by 0 bases, with 11 bases between the two germline ends. Ages ranged from about 18 to 89 years, with residence in more than 20 US areas.

This receptor was identified in a woman aged 30 to 39 with acute COVID-19. Sequenced input: PBMCs or T cells enriched from blood (not recorded which). The chain has TRBV30 and TRBJ2-7; D call uncertain. DNA of the CDR3: TGTGCCTGGGCGGAAGACGGCTCCTACGAGCAGTACTTC. Protein product: CAWAEDGSYEQYF.